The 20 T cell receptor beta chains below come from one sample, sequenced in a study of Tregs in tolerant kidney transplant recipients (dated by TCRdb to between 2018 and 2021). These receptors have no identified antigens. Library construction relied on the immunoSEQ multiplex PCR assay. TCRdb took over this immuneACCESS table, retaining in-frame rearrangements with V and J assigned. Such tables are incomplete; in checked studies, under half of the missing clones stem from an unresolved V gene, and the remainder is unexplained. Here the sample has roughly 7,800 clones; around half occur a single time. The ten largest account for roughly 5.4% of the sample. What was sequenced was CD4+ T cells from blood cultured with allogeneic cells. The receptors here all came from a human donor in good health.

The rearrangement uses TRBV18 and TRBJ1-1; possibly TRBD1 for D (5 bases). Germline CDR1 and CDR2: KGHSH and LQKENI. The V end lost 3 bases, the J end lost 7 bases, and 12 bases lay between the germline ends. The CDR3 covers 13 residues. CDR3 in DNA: TGTGCCAGCTCACCCGGGCCGGGGCTTGAAGCTTTCTTT. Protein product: CASSPGPGLEAFF.

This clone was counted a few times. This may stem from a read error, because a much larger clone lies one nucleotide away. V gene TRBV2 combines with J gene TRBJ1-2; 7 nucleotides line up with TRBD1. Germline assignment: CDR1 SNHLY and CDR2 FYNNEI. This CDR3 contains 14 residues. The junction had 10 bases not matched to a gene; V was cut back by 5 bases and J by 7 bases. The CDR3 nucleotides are TGTGCCAGCAGTTTACAGGGGCGGGGCGGTGGCTACACCTTC. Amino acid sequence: CASSLQGRGGGYTF.

The CDR3 bases are TGTGCCAGCAGCCTGGGGCTAGCGGGAGGGCACGCAGATACGCAGTATTTT. It codes for CASSLGLAGGHADTQYF. The rearrangement uses TRBV4-2 and TRBJ2-3; 12 bases agree with TRBD2. Per germline, CDR1 LGHNA and CDR2 YNFKEQ. The CDR3 loop spans 17 amino acids. The junction had 9 bases not matched to a gene; V was cut back by 4 bases and J by 4 bases.

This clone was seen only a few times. DNA of the CDR3: TGTGCCAGCAGTTTATCCGGGGTGCAGTACTTC. It encodes CASSLSGVQYF. The V gene is TRBV28, the J gene TRBJ2-7; TRBD2 is a possible D gene (5 bases). V lost 1 base to trimming and J lost 9 bases, with 7 bases between them. The CDR3 loop spans 11 amino acids. The germline V gene encodes CDR1 MDHEN and CDR2 SYDVKM.

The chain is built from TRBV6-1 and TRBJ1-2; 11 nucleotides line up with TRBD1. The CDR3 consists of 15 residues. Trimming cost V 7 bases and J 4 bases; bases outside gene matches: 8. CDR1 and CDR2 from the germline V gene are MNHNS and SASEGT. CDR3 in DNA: TGTGCCAGCACTCGGACAGGGGGCGCTTTCTATGGCTACACCTTC. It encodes CASTRTGGAFYGYTF.

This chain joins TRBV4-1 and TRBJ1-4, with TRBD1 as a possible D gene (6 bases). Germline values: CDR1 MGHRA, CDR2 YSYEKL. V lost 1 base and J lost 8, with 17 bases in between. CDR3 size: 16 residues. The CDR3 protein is CASSQVYRGRGEKLFF. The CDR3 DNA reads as TGCGCCAGCAGCCAAGTTTATCGGGGTAGGGGGGAAAAACTGTTTTTT.

The CDR3 here is CASSQENRYTEAFF. CDR3 sequence (DNA): TGTGCCAGCTCACAGGAGAACAGATACACTGAAGCTTTCTTT. This chain uses TRBV18 with TRBJ1-1; no reliable D call. This CDR3 is built from 14 residues. Per germline, CDR1 KGHSH and CDR2 LQKENI. V was clipped by 4 bases and J by 3 bases, with 12 bases between them.

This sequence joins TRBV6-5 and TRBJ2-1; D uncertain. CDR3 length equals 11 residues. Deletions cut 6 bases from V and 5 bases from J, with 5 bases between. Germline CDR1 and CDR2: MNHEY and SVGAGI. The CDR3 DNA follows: TGTGCCAGCAGCCGTCACAATGAGCAGTTCTTC. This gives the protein CASSRHNEQFF.

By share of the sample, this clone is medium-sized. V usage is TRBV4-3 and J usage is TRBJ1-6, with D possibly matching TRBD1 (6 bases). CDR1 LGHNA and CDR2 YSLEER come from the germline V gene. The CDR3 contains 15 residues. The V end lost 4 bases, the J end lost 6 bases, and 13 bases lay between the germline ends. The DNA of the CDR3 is TGCGCCAGCAGCCGGGCGGGACACCGTAATTCACCCCTCCACTTT. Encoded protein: CASSRAGHRNSPLHF.

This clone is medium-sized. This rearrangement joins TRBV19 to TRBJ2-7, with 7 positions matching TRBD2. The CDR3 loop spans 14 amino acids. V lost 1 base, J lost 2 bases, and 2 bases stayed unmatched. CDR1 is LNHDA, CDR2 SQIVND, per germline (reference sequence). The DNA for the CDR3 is TGTGCCAGTAGTATAGGGACTAGGACCTACGAGCAGTACTTC. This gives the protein CASSIGTRTYEQYF.

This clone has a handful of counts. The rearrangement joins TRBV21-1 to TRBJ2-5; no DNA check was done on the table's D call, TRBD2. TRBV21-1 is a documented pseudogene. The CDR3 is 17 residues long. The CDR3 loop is CARIRGTSGRARETQYF. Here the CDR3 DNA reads TGTGCCAGAATACGTGGGACTAGCGGGAGGGCTAGGGAGACCCAGTACTTC.

The CDR3 loop reads CASGLGQGNVRYGYTF. The CDR3 coding sequence is TGTGCTAGTGGTTTGGGCCAAGGGAACGTACGCTATGGCTACACCTTC. This chain links TRBV12-5 with TRBJ1-2; D is unresolved. CDR1 LGHNT and CDR2 FRNRAP come from the germline V gene. V lost 1 base, J lost 4 bases, and 16 bases lay in between. This CDR3 region has 16 residues.

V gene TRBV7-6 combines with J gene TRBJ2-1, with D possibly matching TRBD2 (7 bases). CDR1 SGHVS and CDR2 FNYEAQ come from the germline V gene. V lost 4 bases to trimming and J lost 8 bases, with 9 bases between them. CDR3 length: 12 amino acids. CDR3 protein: CASSSGGHEQFF. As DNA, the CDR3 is TGTGCCAGCAGCTCGGGGGGCCATGAGCAGTTCTTC.

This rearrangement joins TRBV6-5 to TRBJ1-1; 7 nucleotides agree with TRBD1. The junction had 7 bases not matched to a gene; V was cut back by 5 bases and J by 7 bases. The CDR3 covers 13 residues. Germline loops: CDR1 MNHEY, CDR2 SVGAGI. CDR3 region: CASSRGTASEAFF. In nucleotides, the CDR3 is TGTGCCAGCAGTAGGGGGACAGCAAGTGAAGCTTTCTTT.

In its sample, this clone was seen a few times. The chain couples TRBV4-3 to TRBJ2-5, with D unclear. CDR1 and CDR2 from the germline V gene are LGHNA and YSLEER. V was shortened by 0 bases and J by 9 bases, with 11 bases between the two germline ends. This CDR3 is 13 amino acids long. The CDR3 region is CASSQDGWTSQYF. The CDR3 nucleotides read TGCGCCAGCAGCCAAGATGGGTGGACGTCCCAGTACTTC.

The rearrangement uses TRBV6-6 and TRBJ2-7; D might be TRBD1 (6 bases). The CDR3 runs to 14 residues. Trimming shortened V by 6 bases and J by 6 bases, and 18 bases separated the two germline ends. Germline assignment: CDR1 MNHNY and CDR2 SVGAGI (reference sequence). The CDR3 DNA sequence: TGTGCCAGCAGCCGGGGACCAGGGGTGGGCGAGCAGTACTTC. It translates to CASSRGPGVGEQYF.

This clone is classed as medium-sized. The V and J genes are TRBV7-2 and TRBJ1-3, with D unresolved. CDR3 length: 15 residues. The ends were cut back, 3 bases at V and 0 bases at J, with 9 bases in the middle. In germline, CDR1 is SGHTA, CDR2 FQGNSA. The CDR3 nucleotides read TGTGCCAGCAGCTTGGGGTATAGCTCTGGAAACACCATATATTTT. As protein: CASSLGYSSGNTIYF.

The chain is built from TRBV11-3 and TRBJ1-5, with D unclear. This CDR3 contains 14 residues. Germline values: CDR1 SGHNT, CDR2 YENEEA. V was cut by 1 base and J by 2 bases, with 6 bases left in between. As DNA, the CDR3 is TGTGCCAGCAGCTTAGGTGCAGGCAATCAGCCCCAGCATTTT. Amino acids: CASSLGAGNQPQHF.

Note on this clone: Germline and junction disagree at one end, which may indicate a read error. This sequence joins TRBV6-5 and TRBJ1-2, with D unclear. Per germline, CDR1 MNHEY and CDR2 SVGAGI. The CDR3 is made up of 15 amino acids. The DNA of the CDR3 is TGTGCCGGCAGTTACTCCCGAGCGGCTAACTATGGCTACACCTTC. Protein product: CAGSYSRAANYGYTF.

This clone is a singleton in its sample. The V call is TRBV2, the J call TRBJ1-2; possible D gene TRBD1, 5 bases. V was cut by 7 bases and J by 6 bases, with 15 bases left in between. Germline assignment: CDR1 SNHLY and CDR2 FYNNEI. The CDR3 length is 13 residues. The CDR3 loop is CASKEGSSDGYTF. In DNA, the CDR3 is TGTGCCAGCAAGGAGGGGTCGTCCGATGGCTACACCTTC.